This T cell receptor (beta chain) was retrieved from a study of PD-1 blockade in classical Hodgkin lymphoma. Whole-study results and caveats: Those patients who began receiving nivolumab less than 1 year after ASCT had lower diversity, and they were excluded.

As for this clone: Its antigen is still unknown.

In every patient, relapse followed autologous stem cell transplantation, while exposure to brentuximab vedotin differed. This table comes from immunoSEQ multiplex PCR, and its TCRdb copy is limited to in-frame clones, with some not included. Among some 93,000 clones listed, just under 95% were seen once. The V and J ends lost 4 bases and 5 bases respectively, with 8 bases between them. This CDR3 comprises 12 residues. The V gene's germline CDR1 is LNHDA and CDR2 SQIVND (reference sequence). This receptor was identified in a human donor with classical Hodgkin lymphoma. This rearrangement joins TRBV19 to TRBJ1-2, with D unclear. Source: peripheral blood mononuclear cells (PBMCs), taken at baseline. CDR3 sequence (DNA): TGTGCCAGTAGTACCTCGATGTATGGCTACACCTTC. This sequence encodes CASSTSMYGYTF.